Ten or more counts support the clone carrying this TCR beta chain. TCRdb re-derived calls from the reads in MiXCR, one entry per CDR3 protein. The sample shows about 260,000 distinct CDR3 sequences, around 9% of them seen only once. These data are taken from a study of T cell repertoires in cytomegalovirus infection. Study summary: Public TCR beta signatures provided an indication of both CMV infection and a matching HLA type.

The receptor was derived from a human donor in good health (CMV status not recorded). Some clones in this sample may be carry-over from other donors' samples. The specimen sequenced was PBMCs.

CDR3 residues: CSVKGLAEAFF. The CDR3 DNA reads TGCAGCGTTAAGGGGCTCGCTGAAGCTTTCTTT. The rearrangement joins TRBV29-1 to TRBJ1-1, with D perhaps matching TRBD1 (5 bases). The length of the CDR3 is 11 residues. CDR1 SQVTM and CDR2 ANQGSEA come from the germline V gene. V lost 5 bases to trimming and J lost 6 bases, with 10 bases between them.